This T cell receptor beta chain derives from a study of cytomegalovirus exposure and HLA in healthy donors. This clone has more than one count but fewer than ten. Sequencing used immunoSEQ multiplex PCR; TCRdb keeps in-frame clones, though not all of them. Among under 100,000 clones listed, approximately 96% were seen once. This CDR3 is built from 15 residues. Trimming removed 5 bases from V and 0 bases from J; junction bases left unmatched: 7. Germline V gene data show CDR1 as MNHNY and CDR2 as SVGAGI (reference sequence). The receptor comes from a young man in good health and CMV-seronegative. Sequences were obtained from PBMCs. This chain uses TRBV6-6 with TRBJ2-7; 7 bases are a match to TRBD2. The CDR3 sequence is CASSTHTSVSYEQYF. The DNA for the CDR3 is TGTGCCAGCAGTACCCATACTAGCGTCTCCTACGAGCAGTACTTC.